These T cell receptor beta chains were read from a single sample in a study of blood T cell repertoires in COVID-19. The data were produced by immunoSEQ multiplex PCR, yet TCRdb's version contains in-frame clones alone and is incomplete. The sample contains fewer than 250,000 clones, approximately 86% of which appear only once. Sequencing used peripheral blood. These TCRs come from a man in his sixties with acute or convalescent COVID-19. Both conserved end residues are part of each CDR3. The D gene is left open where the match is weak. Some rows have no size entry. The others give once, few or many, or a class for an expanded clone.

len,v_gene,j_gene,d_gene,abundance,CDR3aa,CDR3nt
16,TRBV5-1,TRBJ2-3,NA,NA,CASSWGLPGNTDTQYF,TGCGCCAGCAGCTGGGGACTTCCAGGGAACACAGATACGCAGTATTTT
18,TRBV7-2,TRBJ1-3,NA,NA,CASSLLTGTFGAGNTIYF,TGTGCCAGCAGCTTACTAACCGGGACTTTCGGAGCTGGAAACACCATATATTTT
18,TRBV7-3,TRBJ2-6,NA,NA,CASSSRTTSLSGANVLTF,TGTGCCAGCAGCTCCCGGACTACGTCCCTCTCCGGGGCCAACGTCCTGACTTTC
16,TRBV27,TRBJ1-5,TRBD1,NA,CASSLQYRGPDQPQHF,TGTGCCAGCAGTTTACAATACAGGGGTCCCGATCAGCCCCAGCATTTT
14,TRBV27,TRBJ2-6,NA,NA,CASSLTTGANVLTF,TGTGCCAGCAGTTTGACTACAGGGGCCAACGTCCTGACTTTC
18,TRBV27,TRBJ2-7,NA,once,CASSFSLVGGPLSYEQYF,TGTGCCAGCAGTTTCTCCCTCGTTGGGGGCCCCCTAAGCTACGAGCAGTACTTC
18,TRBV27,TRBJ2-2,TRBD2,NA,CASSPKIPSGGYTGELFF,TGTGCCAGCAGTCCAAAGATTCCTAGCGGGGGGTACACCGGGGAGCTGTTTTTT
15,TRBV9,TRBJ1-1,TRBD1,NA,CASSGRTGLNTEAFF,TGTGCCAGCAGCGGACGGACAGGGTTGAACACTGAAGCTTTCTTT
15,TRBV5-1,TRBJ1-6,NA,NA,CASSPGQIVGSPLHF,TGCGCCAGCAGCCCTGGACAGATTGTAGGGTCACCCCTCCACTTT
15,TRBV5-1,TRBJ2-7,NA,NA,CASSFGVGSQYEQYF,TGCGCCAGCAGTTTTGGAGTTGGCAGCCAGTACGAGCAGTACTTC
18,TRBV4-3,TRBJ2-6,TRBD1,NA,CASSQDGQGSSGANVLTF,TGCGCCAGCAGCCAAGATGGACAGGGCAGCTCTGGGGCCAACGTCCTGACTTTC
14,TRBV6-1,TRBJ1-1,NA,few,CASSEGMDFTEAFF,TGTGCCAGCAGTGAGGGGATGGACTTCACTGAAGCTTTCTTT
12,TRBV12-3/TRBV12-4,TRBJ2-7,TRBD1,NA,CASRTGAYEQYF,TGTGCCAGCAGAACAGGGGCCTACGAGCAGTACTTC
12,TRBV20-1,TRBJ1-2,NA,NA,CSASGQIYGYTF,TGCAGTGCTAGTGGGCAGATCTATGGCTACACCTTC
18,TRBV19,TRBJ1-3,NA,NA,CASSIRPGVERLGNTIYF,TGTGCCAGTAGTATCCGACCGGGGGTGGAAAGGCTTGGAAACACCATATATTTT
17,TRBV4-1,TRBJ1-5,TRBD1,NA,CASSQGTGGFSNQPQHF,TGCGCCAGCAGCCAAGGAACAGGGGGATTTAGCAATCAGCCCCAGCATTTT
13,TRBV6-5,TRBJ1-2,TRBD1,NA,CASRIRGREGYTF,TGTGCCAGCAGAATTAGGGGGCGCGAGGGCTACACCTTC
14,TRBV5-1,TRBJ1-1,TRBD1,NA,CASSTRTGSGEAFF,TGCGCCAGCAGCACCCGGACAGGGAGCGGTGAAGCTTTCTTT
11,TRBV6-5,TRBJ1-2,NA,NA,CASSSRYGYTF,TGTGCCAGCAGTAGCCGCTATGGCTACACCTTC
15,TRBV5-1,TRBJ2-7,TRBD1,NA,CASSSFGQGTYEQYF,TGCGCCAGCAGCTCTTTCGGACAGGGAACCTACGAGCAGTACTTC
15,TRBV2,TRBJ1-1,TRBD1,once,CASSKLGQGNTEAFF,TGTGCCAGCAGCAAACTGGGACAGGGGAACACTGAAGCTTTCTTT
14,TRBV5-1,TRBJ1-2,NA,NA,CASSSDTNNYGYTF,TGCGCCAGCAGCTCGGACACGAACAACTATGGCTACACCTTC
13,TRBV15,TRBJ2-3,NA,NA,CATSIGGADTQYF,TGTGCCACCAGCATAGGGGGGGCGGATACGCAGTATTTT
15,TRBV6-2/TRBV6-3,TRBJ1-6,TRBD1,NA,CASSPGTGAGSPLHF,TGTGCCAGCAGCCCCGGGACAGGGGCTGGTTCACCCCTCCACTTT
13,TRBV7-9,TRBJ1-1,NA,NA,CATSRDRNTEAFF,TGTGCCACCTCTCGGGATAGGAACACTGAAGCTTTCTTT
13,TRBV30,TRBJ1-5,TRBD1,NA,CAWSQGSNQPQHF,TGTGCCTGGTCACAGGGGAGCAATCAGCCCCAGCATTTT
17,TRBV5-5,TRBJ2-1,TRBD2,once,CASSLAGGPTVYNEQFF,TGTGCCAGCAGCTTGGCGGGGGGGCCGACAGTTTACAATGAGCAGTTCTTC
17,TRBV6-4,TRBJ1-5,TRBD1,once,CASSDNPGTDSNQPQHF,TGTGCCAGCAGTGACAACCCGGGGACAGATAGCAATCAGCCCCAGCATTTT
11,TRBV20-1,TRBJ1-2,NA,NA,CSARTGRGYTF,TGCAGTGCTAGAACAGGTCGTGGCTACACCTTC
14,TRBV7-9,TRBJ2-2,NA,NA,CASSLARGAGELFF,TGTGCCAGCAGCTTAGCCAGGGGGGCCGGGGAGCTGTTTTTT
14,TRBV11-1,TRBJ2-1,TRBD2,NA,CASSWQRGYNEQFF,TGTGCCAGCAGCTGGCAGCGGGGTTACAATGAGCAGTTCTTC
13,TRBV9,TRBJ2-7,NA,NA,CASSTDSTYEQYF,TGTGCCAGCAGCACGGACAGTACCTACGAGCAGTACTTC
17,TRBV11-3,TRBJ2-1,NA,NA,CASSSTQTGRRYNEQFF,TGTGCCAGCAGCTCTACGCAGACAGGGAGGAGATACAATGAGCAGTTCTTC
11,TRBV18,TRBJ2-5,NA,few,CASSPRETQYF,TGTGCCAGCTCCCCTAGGGAGACCCAGTACTTC
15,TRBV5-1,TRBJ2-2,NA,NA,CASSPTSSATGELFF,TGCGCCAGCAGCCCCACCTCCAGCGCTACCGGGGAGCTGTTTTTT
13,TRBV10-1,TRBJ2-1,NA,NA,CASSDGARREQFF,TGCGCCAGCAGTGATGGGGCGCGCAGGGAGCAGTTCTTC
16,TRBV5-5,TRBJ2-3,NA,NA,CASSSGGAPSTDTQYF,TGTGCCAGCAGCTCGGGCGGGGCACCTAGCACAGATACGCAGTATTTT
17,TRBV28,TRBJ1-3,TRBD1,NA,CASSLRQQGYSGNTIYF,TGTGCCAGCAGTTTACGACAACAGGGGTACTCTGGAAACACCATATATTTT
14,TRBV28,TRBJ1-2,NA,NA,CASSQTGSNYGYTF,TGTGCCAGCAGTCAAACAGGGTCTAACTATGGCTACACCTTC
16,TRBV6-6,TRBJ1-3,TRBD1,NA,CASSLGQAPSGNTIYF,TGTGCCAGCAGTTTGGGACAGGCCCCCTCTGGAAACACCATATATTTT
14,TRBV28,TRBJ1-2,TRBD1,once,CASSFQGAQYGYTF,TGTGCCAGCAGTTTCCAGGGGGCCCAATATGGCTACACCTTC
14,TRBV7-8,TRBJ2-4,TRBD1,NA,CASSSDRAKNIQYF,TGTGCCAGCAGCTCGGACAGGGCCAAAAACATTCAGTACTTC
17,TRBV4-2,TRBJ2-1,TRBD2,NA,CASSRFATSGGYNEQFF,TGTGCCAGCAGCCGCTTCGCGACTAGCGGGGGGTACAATGAGCAGTTCTTC
16,TRBV27,TRBJ2-7,TRBD2,NA,CASRPNLAGGPYEQYF,TGTGCCAGCAGGCCCAACCTAGCGGGGGGACCGTACGAGCAGTACTTC
15,TRBV11-2,TRBJ1-2,TRBD1,few,CASSIRGGQGYGYTF,TGTGCCAGCAGCATACGAGGAGGACAGGGGTATGGCTACACCTTC
14,TRBV4-2,TRBJ2-5,NA,NA,CASSQEGARETQYF,TGTGCCAGCAGCCAAGAGGGGGCGCGGGAGACCCAGTACTTC
16,TRBV6-6,TRBJ2-3,TRBD2,NA,CASSSPGGGGSDTQYF,TGTGCCAGCAGTTCCCCCGGCGGGGGGGGGTCAGATACGCAGTATTTT
15,TRBV2,TRBJ1-1,NA,NA,CASSEITGLNTEAFF,TGTGCCAGCAGTGAAATAACAGGGCTGAACACTGAAGCTTTCTTT
14,TRBV9,TRBJ2-3,NA,NA,CASSVAGTGNQQYF,TGTGCCAGCAGCGTGGCGGGGACGGGAAACCAACAGTATTTT
13,TRBV14,TRBJ2-7,NA,NA,CASSQVRAYEQYF,TGTGCCAGCAGCCAAGTCAGGGCCTACGAGCAGTACTTC
13,TRBV12-3/TRBV12-4,TRBJ2-3,NA,NA,CASTGSVTDTQYF,TGTGCCAGCACCGGGTCCGTCACAGATACGCAGTATTTT
13,TRBV18,TRBJ2-5,NA,NA,CASSPGTKETQYF,TGTGCCAGCTCACCAGGCACTAAAGAGACCCAGTACTTC
14,TRBV6-2/TRBV6-3,TRBJ2-5,NA,NA,CASSQAGSWETQYF,TGTGCCAGCAGCCAAGCGGGCTCGTGGGAGACCCAGTACTTC
12,TRBV29-1,TRBJ1-2,NA,NA,CSVEAVGDGYTF,TGCAGCGTTGAAGCGGTCGGGGATGGCTACACCTTC
16,TRBV3-1/TRBV3-2,TRBJ2-1,TRBD2,NA,CASSLGLAGARNEQFF,TGTGCCAGCAGCCTCGGACTAGCGGGGGCCCGCAATGAGCAGTTCTTC
12,TRBV10-3,TRBJ2-7,NA,NA,CATRGSEYEQYF,TGTGCCACGCGAGGGTCGGAGTACGAGCAGTACTTC
14,TRBV29-1,TRBJ2-7,TRBD1,NA,CSVEDRDRAYEQYF,TGCAGCGTTGAAGACCGGGACAGGGCCTACGAGCAGTACTTC
15,TRBV7-2,TRBJ2-1,TRBD2,few,CASTDGRGGYNEQFF,TGTGCCAGCACCGACGGGAGGGGGGGTTACAATGAGCAGTTCTTC